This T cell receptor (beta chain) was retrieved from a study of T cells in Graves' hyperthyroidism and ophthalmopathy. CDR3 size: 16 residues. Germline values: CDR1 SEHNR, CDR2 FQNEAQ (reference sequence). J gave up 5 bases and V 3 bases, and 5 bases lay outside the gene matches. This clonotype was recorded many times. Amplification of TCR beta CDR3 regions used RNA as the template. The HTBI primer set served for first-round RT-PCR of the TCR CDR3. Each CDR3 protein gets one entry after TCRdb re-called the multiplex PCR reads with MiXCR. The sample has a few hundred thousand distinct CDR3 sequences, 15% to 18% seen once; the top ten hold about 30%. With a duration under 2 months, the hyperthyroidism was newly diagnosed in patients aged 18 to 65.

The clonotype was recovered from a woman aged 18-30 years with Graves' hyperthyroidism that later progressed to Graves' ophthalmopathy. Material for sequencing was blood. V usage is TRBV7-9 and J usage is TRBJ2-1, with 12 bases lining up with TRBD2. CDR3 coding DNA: TGTGCCAGCAGCTTTAGGCTAGCGGGGGGGGACAATGAGCAGTTCTTC. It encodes CASSFRLAGGDNEQFF. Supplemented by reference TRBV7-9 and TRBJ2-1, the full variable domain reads DTGVSQNPRHKITKRGQNVTFRCDPISEHNRLYWYRQTLGQGPEFLTYFQNEAQLEKSRLLSDRFSAERPKGSFSTLEIQRTEQGDSAMYLCASSFRLAGGDNEQFFGPGTRLTVL.